The rows below give T cell receptor beta chains drawn from one sample of a study of T cell repertoires in cytomegalovirus infection. TCRdb called the reads again in MiXCR, with one record for every CDR3 protein. The sample carries about 490,000 distinct CDR3 sequences, approximately 10% recorded once. The sample consisted of PBMCs. These receptors came from a human donor in good health (CMV status not recorded). Some clones in this sample may be carry-over from other donors' samples. Each CDR3 is given with its conserved first and last residue. D genes are given only for firm matches. Where a row states a size, it is once, few, many or the class of an expanded clone; other rows omit it.

j_call: TRBJ2-3
v_call: TRBV7-8
d_call: -
clone_size: many
cdr3_nt: TGTGCCAGCAGCTTAGTACAGGGTTTTACAGATACGCAGTATTTT
cdr3_aa: CASSLVQGFTDTQYF

j_call: TRBJ2-1
v_call: TRBV5-1
d_call: -
clone_size: few
cdr3_nt: TGCGCCAGCAGCGGGGGACAGTGGGGGGGGAATGAGCAGTTCTTC
cdr3_aa: CASSGGQWGGNEQFF

j_call: TRBJ2-1
v_call: TRBV7-9
d_call: -
clone_size: many
cdr3_nt: TGTGCCAGCAGATTTGGGGAAGGGCAGACCTACAATGAGCAGTTCTTC
cdr3_aa: CASRFGEGQTYNEQFF

j_call: TRBJ1-6
v_call: TRBV16
d_call: -
clone_size: many
cdr3_nt: TGTGCCAGCAGCCGTCAGGGAAAGGAATCACCCCTCCACTTT
cdr3_aa: CASSRQGKESPLHF

j_call: TRBJ2-1
v_call: TRBV4-2
d_call: TRBD2
clone_size: many
cdr3_nt: TGTGCCAGCAGCCCACGAGCGGGAGTAACCCCCAATGAGCAGTTCTTC
cdr3_aa: CASSPRAGVTPNEQFF

j_call: TRBJ1-1
v_call: TRBV20-1
d_call: TRBD1
clone_size: -
cdr3_nt: TGCAGTGCTAGAATACTCAGGGGGCCCATGAACACTGAAGCTTTCTTT
cdr3_aa: CSARILRGPMNTEAFF

j_call: TRBJ2-1
v_call: TRBV28
d_call: -
clone_size: many
cdr3_nt: TGTGCCACCCTCACTGGCCCCAGAGGCCTCTCCTACAATGAGCAGTTCTTC
cdr3_aa: CATLTGPRGLSYNEQFF

j_call: TRBJ1-2
v_call: TRBV12-3/TRBV12-4
d_call: -
clone_size: few
cdr3_nt: TGTGCCAGCAGTTGGGACACTGAAACCACTACTAACTATGGCTACACCTTC
cdr3_aa: CASSWDTETTTNYGYTF

j_call: TRBJ2-1
v_call: TRBV10-3
d_call: -
clone_size: many
cdr3_nt: TGTGCCATCAGAGACCGTTGGAATGAGCAGTTCTTC
cdr3_aa: CAIRDRWNEQFF

j_call: TRBJ1-1
v_call: TRBV29-1
d_call: -
clone_size: few
cdr3_nt: TGCAGCGTTGAAGAGGGTCGATCCCTAGAAGCTTTCTTT
cdr3_aa: CSVEEGRSLEAFF

j_call: TRBJ1-2
v_call: TRBV20-1
d_call: -
clone_size: few
cdr3_nt: TGCAGTGCTAGAACAGGGCTTGACTATGGCTACACCTTC
cdr3_aa: CSARTGLDYGYTF

j_call: TRBJ1-2
v_call: TRBV25-1
d_call: -
clone_size: few
cdr3_nt: TGTGCCAGCAGATCCGGTCCGGAGGGCTACACCTTC
cdr3_aa: CASRSGPEGYTF

j_call: TRBJ2-1
v_call: TRBV12-3/TRBV12-4
d_call: -
clone_size: -
cdr3_nt: TGTGCCAGCAATTTTGGCGGTTCGCCCTACAATGAGCAGTTCTTC
cdr3_aa: CASNFGGSPYNEQFF

j_call: TRBJ2-1
v_call: TRBV6-1
d_call: -
clone_size: many
cdr3_nt: TGTGCCAGCAGTTGGGACCGGGGCCTTCCACGCAATGAGCAGTTCTTC
cdr3_aa: CASSWDRGLPRNEQFF

j_call: TRBJ2-3
v_call: TRBV7-3
d_call: TRBD1
clone_size: many
cdr3_nt: TGTGCCAGCAGCTCGACAGGGGCGGGCACAGATACGCAGTATTTT
cdr3_aa: CASSSTGAGTDTQYF

j_call: TRBJ1-6
v_call: TRBV12-3/TRBV12-4
d_call: -
clone_size: many
cdr3_nt: TGTGCCAGCAGTTTGGCTTCACAGGGCGGTTCACCCCTCCACTTT
cdr3_aa: CASSLASQGGSPLHF

j_call: TRBJ1-6
v_call: TRBV5-4
d_call: TRBD1
clone_size: -
cdr3_nt: TGTGCCAGCAGCCTAGGACAGGGGGCGACCCGTAATTCACCCCTCCACTTT
cdr3_aa: CASSLGQGATRNSPLHF

j_call: TRBJ1-1
v_call: TRBV28
d_call: TRBD1
clone_size: many
cdr3_nt: TGTGCCAGCAGCTTCCCAGGACAGGGAGAAGCTTTCTTT
cdr3_aa: CASSFPGQGEAFF

j_call: TRBJ1-1
v_call: TRBV19
d_call: -
clone_size: -
cdr3_nt: TGTGCCAGTAAGGCCCAAAGTTCGGACACTGAAGCTTTCTTT
cdr3_aa: CASKAQSSDTEAFF

j_call: TRBJ2-7
v_call: TRBV12-3/TRBV12-4
d_call: TRBD2
clone_size: many
cdr3_nt: TGTGCCAGCAGTTTGGGAGCGGGGGGAACCGAGCAGTACTTC
cdr3_aa: CASSLGAGGTEQYF

j_call: TRBJ1-1
v_call: TRBV5-1
d_call: -
clone_size: few
cdr3_nt: TGCGCCAGCAGCCCGGCCCCCGAACCCACTGAAGCTTTCTTT
cdr3_aa: CASSPAPEPTEAFF

j_call: TRBJ2-3
v_call: TRBV7-2
d_call: -
clone_size: many
cdr3_nt: TGTGCCAGCAGCCCTGGGGTGTTCACAGATACGCAGTATTTT
cdr3_aa: CASSPGVFTDTQYF

j_call: TRBJ1-1
v_call: TRBV27
d_call: TRBD1
clone_size: -
cdr3_nt: TGTGCCAGCAGTTTACTAAAACCCGGGACAGAGAACACTGAAGCTTTCTTT
cdr3_aa: CASSLLKPGTENTEAFF

j_call: TRBJ2-5
v_call: TRBV20-1
d_call: -
clone_size: few
cdr3_nt: TGCAGTGCTAGAGATCTGAGGGTTACTGGGCAAGAGACCCAGTACTTC
cdr3_aa: CSARDLRVTGQETQYF

j_call: TRBJ2-7
v_call: TRBV20-1
d_call: TRBD2
clone_size: -
cdr3_nt: TGCAGTGCTAGGGCCGAGACTAGCGGGTATGGCGAGCAGTACTTC
cdr3_aa: CSARAETSGYGEQYF

j_call: TRBJ1-2
v_call: TRBV9
d_call: -
clone_size: -
cdr3_nt: TGTGCCAGCAGCTTAGCGGCCCAAGGGGGCTACACCTTC
cdr3_aa: CASSLAAQGGYTF

j_call: TRBJ1-1
v_call: TRBV20-1
d_call: TRBD1
clone_size: many
cdr3_nt: TGCAGTGCTAGAGCGGCGACAGGGGCTAGGAACACTGAAGCTTTCTTT
cdr3_aa: CSARAATGARNTEAFF

j_call: TRBJ2-3
v_call: TRBV6-5
d_call: TRBD1
clone_size: many
cdr3_nt: TGTGCCGTTGACAGGGGAGATACGCAGTATTTT
cdr3_aa: CAVDRGDTQYF

j_call: TRBJ1-1
v_call: TRBV19
d_call: -
clone_size: many
cdr3_nt: TGTGCCAGTAGTAGAGCCGGGACACCCAACACTGAAGCTTTCTTT
cdr3_aa: CASSRAGTPNTEAFF

j_call: TRBJ2-3
v_call: TRBV7-2
d_call: TRBD2
clone_size: many
cdr3_nt: TGTGCCAGCAGCTTAGCGCGGACTAGCGGTAGCACAGATACGCAGTATTTT
cdr3_aa: CASSLARTSGSTDTQYF

j_call: TRBJ2-1
v_call: TRBV7-6
d_call: -
clone_size: many
cdr3_nt: TGTGCCAGCAGCCCAACTCAAGGGGGGGGCTACAATGAGCAGTTCTTC
cdr3_aa: CASSPTQGGGYNEQFF

j_call: TRBJ2-6
v_call: TRBV12-3/TRBV12-4
d_call: -
clone_size: many
cdr3_nt: TGTGCCAGCAGTTTTGGCGGTGGGGCCAACGTCCTGACTTTC
cdr3_aa: CASSFGGGANVLTF

j_call: TRBJ2-7
v_call: TRBV27
d_call: TRBD2
clone_size: few
cdr3_nt: TGTGCCAGCAGTTTATGGGGTAGCGGGGAGACCTACGAGCAGTACTTC
cdr3_aa: CASSLWGSGETYEQYF

j_call: TRBJ2-7
v_call: TRBV14
d_call: TRBD2
clone_size: many
cdr3_nt: TGTGCCAGCAGCCAAGATGTTAGCGGGGGACTTACCTACGAGCAGTACTTC
cdr3_aa: CASSQDVSGGLTYEQYF

j_call: TRBJ2-7
v_call: TRBV9
d_call: TRBD1
clone_size: -
cdr3_nt: TGTGCCAGCAGTCGTACCGGGACAGAATCCTACGAGCAGTACTTC
cdr3_aa: CASSRTGTESYEQYF

j_call: TRBJ2-3
v_call: TRBV7-2
d_call: -
clone_size: many
cdr3_nt: TGTGCCAGCAGCTTATACTTTCGCGGGTTCGCGGCAGATACGCAGTATTTT
cdr3_aa: CASSLYFRGFAADTQYF

j_call: TRBJ1-1
v_call: TRBV6-5
d_call: -
clone_size: -
cdr3_nt: TGTGCCAGCAGTTCCCTCTCCTTTGGGAACACTGAAGCTTTCTTT
cdr3_aa: CASSSLSFGNTEAFF

j_call: TRBJ2-5
v_call: TRBV10-3
d_call: -
clone_size: -
cdr3_nt: TGTGCCATCAGTGAGGCAGCCCAAGAGACCCAGTACTTC
cdr3_aa: CAISEAAQETQYF

j_call: TRBJ1-2
v_call: TRBV6-1
d_call: -
clone_size: many
cdr3_nt: TGTGCCAGTTCTCTATCGGTCCTTTATGGCTACACCTTC
cdr3_aa: CASSLSVLYGYTF

j_call: TRBJ2-3
v_call: TRBV28
d_call: TRBD2
clone_size: -
cdr3_nt: TGTGCCACAGGGACTAGCGGAGGCACAGATACGCAGTATTTT
cdr3_aa: CATGTSGGTDTQYF

j_call: TRBJ2-1
v_call: TRBV7-9
d_call: TRBD2
clone_size: many
cdr3_nt: TGTGCCAGCAGGCTTAATCCCGGACTAGCGGCCTACAATGAGCAGTTCTTC
cdr3_aa: CASRLNPGLAAYNEQFF